The present entry profiles one T cell receptor (beta chain) with its context. This clonotype was observed a few times. Its binding antigen is unknown. No per-base quality is available; no much larger clone lies one base away. The CDR3 goes from the cysteine to the phenylalanine over 16 residues. The DNA shown is the 48-base CDR3, in frame from base 1. CDR1 and CDR2 (MNHEY, SVGAGI) derive from the germline V gene. V is shortened by 5 bases, J by 1 base, and the region joining them spans 17 bases. The time point label for this specimen denotes: patch test 2, 6 weeks after DPC sensitization. The treatment or condition label corresponds to: therapeutic diphenylcyclopropenone sensitization with weekly scalp DPC. Blood at each patch-test visit was drawn before the patch test was applied. Eligible patients were aged 18 to 70, diagnosed with alopecia, deemed suitable for DPC therapy, and excluded if pregnant. Total RNA was isolated from unfractionated whole blood collected in Tempus Blood RNA tubes.

The data belong to a study of human T cells and chemical hapten exposure (dated by TCRdb to 2020 to 2022). About the full investigation: For sensitization, 2% DPC in acetone was applied to a 2 cm by 2 cm area of upper inner arm skin. About 30 alopecia patients provided blood for TCR sequencing at one to four time points (pre-sensitization, 2, 6 and 24 weeks). Blood was sampled from patients pre-sensitization (week 0) and at 2, 6 and about 24 weeks after DPC sensitization. The patient cohort, mostly female, included alopecia areata with under or over 50% scalp involvement, alopecia totalis and alopecia universalis. The study tracked peripheral blood TCR repertoire changes in vivo during primary and secondary sensitization to the hapten diphenylcyclopropenone (DPC) in alopecia patients. Libraries were pooled for sequencing, and per-sample TCR yields varied mainly because of small differences in library volumes within the pool. Patch tests used Finn chambers with 0.01% DPC on the upper back, scored after 6 days by International Contact Dermatitis Research Group standards. Throughout the study period of roughly five months, patients also received therapeutic DPC doses to the scalp every week.

The library was prepared using RACE. Sequencing relied on a NextSeq 500. During library preparation, unique molecular identifiers were attached to individual cDNA molecules so that TCRs could be counted quantitatively and reproducibly. Each blood RNA sample was used to sequence both TCR alpha and TCR beta chains. Regarding the original processing steps: A median of about 100,000 TCRs per sample was observed, with a range of about 20,000 to 750,000. V, J and CDR3 annotation of the TCR reads was performed with the Decombinator software suite. For the PS versus PT1 abundance plots, all samples were subsampled to the same number of TCRs (28,000). TCRs were defined as expanded if absent before sensitization and observed at least eight times at the 2-week time point. In-frame beta chains were kept once TCRdb had trimmed the public reads at Q25 with fastp and called clones with MiXCR. For every CDR3 protein sequence, its rows merge into one entry that carries the most common genes and DNA. The V and J calls here are based on TCRdb, not the publication. This sample comprises just over 350,000 distinct CDR3 sequences, under 6.5% of them detected only once. Clones ranked in the top ten supply around 5.8% of the sample.

Paper-wide results and their limitations: Expanded TCRs formed significantly more large CDR3 similarity clusters than pre-sensitization or healthy control sets, consistent with antigen-driven responses. After repeated subsampling, changes were observed in the strength of the expansion versus patch-test correlation and in the threshold at which the correlation became significant. The number of PT1 expanded TCRs positively correlated with patch test score, significant at thresholds 8, 16 and 32 but not 4. No change with DPC sensitization was found in the number of TCRs above 1 in 1000 frequency, and no evidence of global repertoire structure alterations was found. Because all patients had alopecia, a presumed autoimmune disease, the immune response of the patients might differ from that of healthy individuals.

This TCR derives from a woman aged 18-29 years with alopecia areata. Some clones in this sample may be carry-over from other donors' samples. The chain is encoded by TRBV6-5 joined to TRBJ1-1, with a tentative D gene TRBD1 over 5 matching bases. This specimen consisted of whole blood, obtained in connection with sensitization to the hapten diphenylcyclopropenone (DPC). The CDR3 is CASSLTRQPGNTEAFF. The sequence in DNA is TGTGCCAGCAGTCTTACGAGACAGCCGGGGAACACTGAAGCTTTCTTT.